This T cell receptor (beta chain) was captured in a study of T-cell reconstitution after alpha-beta-depleted transplantation in children (dated by TCRdb to about 2016). General notes on the study: Using TCR repertoire profiling, the study followed T-cell immune reconstitution in a quantitative way in children after TCRalphabeta/CD19-depleted allogeneic hematopoietic cell transplantation.

This specimen's treatment or condition label, interpreted: allogeneic hematopoietic cell transplantation with graft depleted of TCRalphabeta T cells and CD19 B cells. The children who served as transplant recipients had been given grafts of TCRalphabeta/CD19-depleted allogeneic hematopoietic cells. Library prep was done by PCR. Sequencing instrument: Illumina HiSeq 2500. To normalize quantification of the TCRbeta repertoire, the TCR libraries were built with molecular barcoding that relied on unique molecular identifiers. TCRdb reprocessing: public reads trimmed at Q25 with fastp, clones called with MiXCR, in-frame beta chains kept. Identical CDR3 proteins give one entry, which carries the most common genes and DNA. The sample yields around 450,000 distinct CDR3 sequences; roughly 43% were counted once. The ten biggest clones cover 27% of the sample. Broader findings and caveats from the paper: Over subsequent months, a decline in hyperexpanded clone frequencies was noted, and after one year, T-cell counts and TCRbeta diversity were mostly ascribed to newly produced T cells. In some patients, high TCRbeta diversity at day 60 was attributed to recipient T cells and intrathymic progenitors that had survived conditioning. About two months after transplant, the apparently early recovery of alphabetaT-cell counts reportedly depended on just several hundred clones that had expanded rapidly and came from non-depleted graft cells.

The table lists this clonotype with many counts. The antigen it binds to is not known. No quality values exist for individual bases; no much larger clone is one base distant. The clonotype was recovered from a girl aged 2-10 years with aplastic anemia, due to receive a stem cell transplant. This sample comprised PBMCs, obtained before TCRalphabeta/CD19-depleted stem cell transplant.

The nucleotides are TGTGCCACCAGCCCCAGGACAGGGGAAACCTACGAGCAGTACTTC. Its protein reads: CATSPRTGETYEQYF. Recombination connected TRBV15 to TRBJ2-7; TRBD1 lines up with 9 middle nucleotides. Its CDR3 holds 15 amino acids, cysteine through phenylalanine. CDR3 DNA is the only sequence kept; it has 45 bases, read in frame from the first base. Relative to germline, V is missing 5 bases and J is missing 2 bases, with 7 bases of the junction outside any gene match. CDR1 and CDR2 are read off the germline V gene (reference sequence) as LNHNV and YYDKDF.